This is a list of T cell receptor beta chains from one sample in a study of radiation and T cells in renal cell carcinoma. Sequencing was performed with immunoSEQ multiplex PCR; in TCRdb, only in-frame clones are kept and a portion is missing. The sample consists of roughly 170,000 clones, about 88% of them appearing once. Sequenced here: blood, sampled from a patient whose treatment included radiotherapy and nephrectomy. These receptors all stem from a woman between 45 and 65 years old with renal cell carcinoma. Each CDR3 is given with its conserved first and last residue. D genes are given only for firm matches. The size field is filled for only some rows; it gives once, few, many or a size class.

CDR3 | DNA | J | D | size | V
CASRVAWNTGELFF | TGTGCCAGCCGGGTTGCTTGGAACACCGGGGAGCTGTTTTTT | TRBJ2-2 | - | - | TRBV7-2
CASSAGTEPQHF | TGCGCCAGCAGTGCTGGGACAGAGCCCCAGCATTTT | TRBJ1-5 | TRBD1 | - | TRBV10-1
CASSVAGGNTGELFF | TGTGCCAGCAGTGTAGCGGGGGGCAACACCGGGGAGCTGTTTTTT | TRBJ2-2 | TRBD2 | once | TRBV2
CASSYDRSNQPQHF | TGTGCCAGCAGTTACGACAGGAGCAATCAGCCCCAGCATTTT | TRBJ1-5 | - | - | TRBV6-5
CASSLFLGTSGYEQYF | TGTGCCAGCAGCTTGTTCCTTGGGACTAGCGGGTACGAGCAGTACTTC | TRBJ2-7 | TRBD2 | once | TRBV5-6
CASSLVEGSGGEQYF | TGTGCCAGCAGCTTAGTCGAGGGATCGGGCGGAGAGCAGTACTTC | TRBJ2-7 | - | - | TRBV7-9
CASSAQGYEQYF | TGTGCCAGCAGTGCACAGGGGTACGAGCAGTACTTC | TRBJ2-7 | TRBD1 | few | TRBV6-1
CASSSVAGGKETQYF | TGCGCCAGCAGCTCCGTAGCGGGGGGGAAAGAGACCCAGTACTTC | TRBJ2-5 | TRBD2 | - | TRBV5-1
CASSPPTGAYNEQFF | TGTGCCAGCTCACCACCGACAGGGGCCTACAATGAGCAGTTCTTC | TRBJ2-1 | TRBD1 | once | TRBV18
CASSYGLAGVPRADTQYF | TGCGCCAGCAGCTACGGACTAGCGGGAGTTCCAAGGGCAGATACGCAGTATTTT | TRBJ2-3 | TRBD2 | - | TRBV5-1
CASSLVGAGETQYF | TGTGCCAGCAGCTTAGTAGGGGCAGGTGAGACCCAGTACTTC | TRBJ2-5 | - | - | TRBV7-9
CASSARTVNSGANVLTF | TGTGCCAGCAGCGCGCGGACAGTAAACTCTGGGGCCAACGTCCTGACTTTC | TRBJ2-6 | - | - | TRBV9
CASSLPGGLAYNEQFF | TGTGCCAGCAGTCTACCGGGGGGGCTGGCCTACAATGAGCAGTTCTTC | TRBJ2-1 | TRBD2 | - | TRBV5-4
CASSLTGTSGGAVQETQYF | TGTGCCAGCAGCTTAACCGGGACTAGCGGGGGGGCGGTCCAAGAGACCCAGTACTTC | TRBJ2-5 | TRBD2 | - | TRBV5-6